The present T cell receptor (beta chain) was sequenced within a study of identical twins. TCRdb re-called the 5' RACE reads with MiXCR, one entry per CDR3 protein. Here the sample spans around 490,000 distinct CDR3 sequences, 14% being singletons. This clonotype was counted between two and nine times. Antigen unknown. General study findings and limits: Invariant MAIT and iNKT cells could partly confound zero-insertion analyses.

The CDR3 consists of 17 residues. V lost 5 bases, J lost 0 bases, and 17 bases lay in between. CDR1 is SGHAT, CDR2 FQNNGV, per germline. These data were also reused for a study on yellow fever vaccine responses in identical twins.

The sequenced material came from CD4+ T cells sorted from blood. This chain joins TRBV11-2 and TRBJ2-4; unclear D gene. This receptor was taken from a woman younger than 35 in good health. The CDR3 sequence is CASSPEPLGLAKNIQYF. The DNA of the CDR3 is TGTGCCAGCAGCCCCGAGCCCCTTGGCTTAGCCAAAAACATTCAGTACTTC.